The clone carrying this T cell receptor beta chain occurred a few times. Its antigen is undetermined. This CDR3 has 16 amino acids. V lost 5 bases and J 6 bases, leaving 23 bases between the germline ends. Germline CDR1 and CDR2: SEHNR and FQNEAQ (reference sequence). The sample originates from a study of beta chain features in type 1 diabetes. Sort purity for all populations was recorded as exceeding 98%. What was sequenced were expressed TCRB transcripts, since all of the isolated RNA had been reverse transcribed. Sequencing used immunoSEQ multiplex PCR; TCRdb keeps in-frame clones, though not all of them. Of roughly 290,000 clones in the sample, approximately 8.1% were seen once. The study, taken as a whole, reports: Equally in patients and controls, PCR might preferentially amplify shorter templates. VDJ junctions from type 1 diabetes patients carried fewer insertions and larger deletions. Researchers could not determine here whether HLA type influences TCRB rearrangement.

The V and J genes are TRBV7-9 and TRBJ2-7; D tentatively reads TRBD1 or TRBD2 (6 bases each). This TCR was recovered from a young woman in good health. The specimen was central memory CD4+ T cells from blood. The CDR3 DNA reads TGTGCCAGCAGCGGCTCGATGAGGGGGGCGGATCGCGAGCAGTACTTC. Protein sequence: CASSGSMRGADREQYF. The entire variable domain, with the rest obtained from reference TRBV7-9 and TRBJ2-7, is as follows: DTGVSQNPRHKITKRGQNVTFRCDPISEHNRLYWYRQTLGQGPEFLTYFQNEAQLEKSRLLSDRFSAERPKGSFSTLEIQRTEQGDSAMYLCASSGSMRGADREQYFGPGTRLTVT.